What follows are 15 T cell receptor beta chains derived from one specimen sequenced in a study of control samples from healthy donors and cancer patients. Data came from immunoSEQ multiplex PCR; TCRdb stores just in-frame clones and leaves some out. The table has roughly 70,000 clones, 84% seen once. The sample comprised blood. The receptors stem from a man aged 50 or older in good health.

The chain carries TRBV11-3 and TRBJ1-3, with D possibly matching TRBD1 (5 bases). Germline V gene sequence: CDR1 SGHNT, CDR2 YENEEA. V lost 4 bases to trimming and J lost 0 bases, with 10 bases between them. The CDR3 consists of 15 residues. The DNA for the CDR3 is TGTGCCAGCAGCTCTGGGGCTGGCTCTGGAAACACCATATATTTT. Translating it yields CASSSGAGSGNTIYF.

The sample holds a few counts of this clone. This chain uses TRBV2 with TRBJ2-1, with 10 bases aligning to TRBD1. The CDR3 totals 17 residues. J was trimmed by 3 bases and V by 7 bases; bases with no gene match: 12. The V gene's germline CDR1 is SNHLY and CDR2 FYNNEI. CDR3 sequence reads: CASTGDRGSHYYNEQFF. The CDR3, as DNA: TGTGCCAGCACTGGGGACAGGGGCTCCCACTACTACAATGAGCAGTTCTTC. The full variable domain, with the rest looked up from reference TRBV2 and TRBJ2-1, is EPEVTQTPSHQVTQMGQEVILRCVPISNHLYFYWYRQILGQKVEFLVSFYNNEISEKSEIFDDQFSVERPDGSNFTLKIRSTKLEDSAMYFCASTGDRGSHYYNEQFFGPGTRLTVL.

V gene TRBV6-5 combines with J gene TRBJ2-3, with 9 bases fitting TRBD2. J lost 4 bases, V lost 6 bases, and 5 bases had no gene match. The CDR3 spans 14 residues. CDR1 is MNHEY and CDR2 is SVGAGI in the germline V gene. CDR3 DNA: TGTGCCAGCAGGCGGGAGGGCCTCGCAGATACGCAGTATTTT. Residues: CASRREGLADTQYF.

The rearrangement links TRBV18 to TRBJ1-1, with a tentative D call TRBD1 (6 bases). The V end lost 1 base, the J end lost 0 bases, and 9 bases lay between the germline ends. The CDR3 contains 15 residues. Germline assignment: CDR1 KGHSH and CDR2 LQKENI. The CDR3 nucleotides read TGTGCCAGCTCACCACGGACAGATCTGAACACTGAAGCTTTCTTT. As protein: CASSPRTDLNTEAFF. Combining the CDR3 with reference TRBV18 and TRBJ1-1 gives the whole variable domain NAGVMQNPRHLVRRRGQEARLRCSPMKGHSHVYWYRQLPEEGLKFMVYLQKENIIDESGMPKERFSAEFPKEGPSILRIQQVVRGDSAAYFCASSPRTDLNTEAFFGQGTRLTVV.

The chain carries TRBV12-3 or TRBV12-4 and TRBJ2-5; tentative D call: TRBD1 (6 bases). Trimming removed 6 bases at V and 4 bases at J, with 12 bases between. CDR3 length equals 13 residues. CDR3 amino acids: CASRPGQLETQYF. The CDR3 bases are TGTGCCAGCAGGCCTGGACAGCTAGAGACCCAGTACTTC.

The rearrangement joins TRBV7-3 to TRBJ2-1, with 9 bases that match TRBD2. CDR3 size: 15 residues. From germline, CDR1 is SGHTA and CDR2 FQGTGA. V shed 2 bases, J shed 8 bases, and the junction held 7 bases outside the gene matches. CDR3 in amino acids: CASSLQRGAIYEQFF. CDR3 in DNA: TGTGCCAGCAGCTTACAGCGGGGGGCTATCTATGAGCAGTTCTTC. Together with reference TRBV7-3 and TRBJ2-1, the CDR3 gives the full variable domain: GAGVSQTPSNKVTEKGKYVELRCDPISGHTALYWYRQSLGQGPEFLIYFQGTGAADDSGLPNDRFFAVRPEGSVSTLKIQRTERGDSAVYLCASSLQRGAIYEQFFGPGTRLTVL.

This clone was seen a handful of times. The V call is TRBV9, the J call TRBJ2-3, with 9 bases identical to TRBD2. The germline V gene encodes CDR1 SGDLS and CDR2 YYNGEE. Germline trimming cut 0 bases from V and 5 bases from J; bases unmatched to any gene: 4. The CDR3 spans 15 residues. The CDR3 reads CASSVGVRGGDTQYF. Written as DNA, the CDR3 is TGTGCCAGCAGCGTAGGGGTGCGGGGGGGAGATACGCAGTATTTT.

V gene TRBV15 combines with J gene TRBJ1-5; D call uncertain. Trimming left V 5 bases short and J 3 bases short, with 11 bases between. The CDR3 totals 14 residues. CDR1 and CDR2 (germline): LNHNV, YYDKDF (reference sequence). The CDR3 DNA follows: TGTGCCACCAGCTTCGGACGCAACAATCAGCCCCAGCATTTT. It encodes CATSFGRNNQPQHF.

This clone was counted once. The V and J genes are TRBV12-3 or TRBV12-4 and TRBJ2-7, with no clear D. The CDR3 is made up of 12 amino acids. Trimming took 3 bases from V and 3 from J, leaving 6 bases between them. The CDR3 DNA reads TGTGCCAGCAGTTTGATCGGCTACGAGCAGTACTTC. It yields the protein CASSLIGYEQYF.

This clone was counted between two and nine times. The rearrangement uses TRBV24-1 and TRBJ2-7; 11 nucleotides agree with TRBD2. V lost 5 bases to trimming and J lost 6 bases; unmatched junction nucleotides: 8. The CDR3 sequence is 15 residues long. Germline V gene lookup returns CDR1 KGHDR and CDR2 SFDVKD. The CDR3 DNA follows: TGTGCCACCAGTGCTGCACTAGCGGGAGTTGGCGAGCAGTACTTC. Translating gives CATSAALAGVGEQYF.

CDR3: CASSRRQTTNEKLFF. The CDR3 nucleotides are TGTGCCAGCAGCCGAAGACAGACAACTAATGAAAAACTGTTTTTT. The chain recombines TRBV5-6 with TRBJ1-4; perhaps TRBD1 as D (5 bases). V lost 4 bases and J 0 bases, leaving 10 bases between the germline ends. CDR1 is SGHDT and CDR2 is YYEEEE in the germline V gene. This CDR3 is built from 15 residues.

This rearrangement joins TRBV6-2 or TRBV6-3 to TRBJ1-5; D is uncertain. Germline assignment: CDR1 MNHEY and CDR2 SVGEGT. CDR3 size: 15 residues. V lost 5 bases, J lost 4 bases, and 15 bases lay in between. CDR3 coding DNA: TGTGCCAGCAGTATCCTTTCCGGGAGGAATCAGCCCCAGCATTTT. This codes for CASSILSGRNQPQHF.

This clone was seen more than once but under ten times. V is TRBV24-1 and J is TRBJ2-1, with a possible D match to TRBD2 (5 bases). Germline loops: CDR1 KGHDR, CDR2 SFDVKD. The V end was cut by 4 bases, the J end by 10 bases, with 13 bases between. The CDR3 sequence is 13 residues long. The CDR3 region is CATSEVALGEQFF. In DNA, the CDR3 is TGTGCCACCAGTGAAGTAGCGCTAGGCGAGCAGTTCTTC.

This chain uses TRBV10-3 with TRBJ1-5; 10 bases map to TRBD1. Trimming took 4 bases from V and 8 from J; bases not matched to a gene: 5. This CDR3 comprises 14 residues. CDR1 and CDR2 (germline): ENHRY, SYGVKD. The CDR3 DNA is TGTGCCATCAGTGGGACAGGGGGTGAGGAGCCCCAGCATTTT. It specifies CAISGTGGEEPQHF.

The count of this clone is one. J is TRBJ1-2 and V is TRBV10-3; tentatively, D is TRBD1 (5 bases). The CDR3 length is 13 residues. Germline lookup yields CDR1 ENHRY and CDR2 SYGVKD. The V and J ends lost 0 bases and 7 bases respectively, with 9 bases between them. DNA for the CDR3: TGTGCCATCAGTGAGTCTAGGGGTGGTGGCTACACCTTC. Residues: CAISESRGGGYTF.